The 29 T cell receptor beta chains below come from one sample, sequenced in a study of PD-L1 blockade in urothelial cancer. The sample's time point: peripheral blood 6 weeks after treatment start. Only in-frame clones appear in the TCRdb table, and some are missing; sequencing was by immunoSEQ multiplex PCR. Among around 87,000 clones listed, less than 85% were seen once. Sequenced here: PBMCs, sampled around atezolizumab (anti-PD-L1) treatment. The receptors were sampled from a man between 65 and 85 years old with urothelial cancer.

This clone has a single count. Here the CDR3 reads CASSLRGNNRGYEQYF. The CDR3, as DNA: TGTGCCAGCTCACTAAGGGGAAATAACAGGGGCTACGAGCAGTACTTC. The chain is built from TRBV18 and TRBJ2-7; 7 positions agree with TRBD1. The CDR3 contains 16 residues. CDR1 and CDR2 (germline): KGHSH, LQKENI. V was clipped by 4 bases and J by 3 bases; unmatched bases: 12. The full variable domain, rest sourced from reference TRBV18 and TRBJ2-7, is NAGVMQNPRHLVRRRGQEARLRCSPMKGHSHVYWYRQLPEEGLKFMVYLQKENIIDESGMPKERFSAEFPKEGPSILRIQQVVRGDSAAYFCASSLRGNNRGYEQYFGPGTRLTVT.

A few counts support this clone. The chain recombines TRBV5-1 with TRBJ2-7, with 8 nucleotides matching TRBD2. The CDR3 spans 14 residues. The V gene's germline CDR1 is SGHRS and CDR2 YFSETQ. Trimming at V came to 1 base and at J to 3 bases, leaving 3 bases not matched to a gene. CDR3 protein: CASSLSGGYYEQYF. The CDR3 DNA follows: TGCGCCAGCAGCTTGTCGGGAGGGTACTACGAGCAGTACTTC.

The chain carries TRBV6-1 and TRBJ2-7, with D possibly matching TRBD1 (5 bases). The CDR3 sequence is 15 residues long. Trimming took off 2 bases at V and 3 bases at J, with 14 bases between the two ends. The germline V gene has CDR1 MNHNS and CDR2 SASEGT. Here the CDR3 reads CASSEQARAVYEQYF. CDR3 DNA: TGTGCCAGCAGTGAACAGGCCAGGGCGGTCTACGAGCAGTACTTC.

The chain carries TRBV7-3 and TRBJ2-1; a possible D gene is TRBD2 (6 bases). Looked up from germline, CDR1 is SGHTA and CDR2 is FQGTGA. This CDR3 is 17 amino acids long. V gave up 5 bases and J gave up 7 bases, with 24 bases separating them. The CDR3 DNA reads TGTGCCAGCAGCCCACGGGGTAGCGGCGGAGCGAGGAATGAGCAGTTCTTC. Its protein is CASSPRGSGGARNEQFF.

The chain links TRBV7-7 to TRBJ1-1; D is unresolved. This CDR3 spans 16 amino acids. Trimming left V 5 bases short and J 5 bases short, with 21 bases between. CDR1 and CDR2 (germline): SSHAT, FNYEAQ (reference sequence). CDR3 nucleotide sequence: TGTGCCAGCAGCCCCGTGGCGGGCGGGGTGGGGACTGAAGCTTTCTTT. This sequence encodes CASSPVAGGVGTEAFF. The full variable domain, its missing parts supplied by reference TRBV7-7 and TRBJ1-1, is GAGVSQSPRYKVTKRGQDVTLRCDPISSHATLYWYQQALGQGPEFLTYFNYEAQPDKSGLPSDRFSAERPEGSISTLTIQRTEQRDSAMYRCASSPVAGGVGTEAFFGQGTRLTVV.

CDR3 residues: CASSFQAHTEAFF. In nucleotides, the CDR3 is TGTGCCAGCAGCTTCCAGGCTCACACTGAAGCTTTCTTT. The rearrangement joins TRBV11-1 to TRBJ1-1; D not certain. V lost 3 bases, J lost 3 bases, and 8 bases lay in between. Germline V gene sequence: CDR1 SGHAT, CDR2 FQDESV (reference sequence). The CDR3 contains 13 residues.

This CDR3 is CASSFVSGTGGNEQFF. CDR3 DNA sequence: TGTGCCAGCAGCTTTGTCAGCGGGACGGGGGGCAATGAGCAGTTCTTC. The gene calls are TRBV11-2 and TRBJ2-1, with 7 bases lining up with TRBD2. The CDR3 is made up of 16 amino acids. Germline CDR1 reads SGHAT; CDR2 reads FQNNGV. The V gene end was trimmed by 3 bases and the J gene end by 6 bases; junction bases not matched to a gene: 11.

DNA for the CDR3: TGTGCCAGTAGTATAACGAGAACAACTAATGAAAAACTGTTTTTT. It is translated as CASSITRTTNEKLFF. The rearrangement links TRBV19 to TRBJ1-4; D unresolved. V was pared by 2 bases and J by 0 bases, with 7 bases between. The germline V gene encodes CDR1 LNHDA and CDR2 SQIVND (reference sequence). CDR3 length: 15 residues.

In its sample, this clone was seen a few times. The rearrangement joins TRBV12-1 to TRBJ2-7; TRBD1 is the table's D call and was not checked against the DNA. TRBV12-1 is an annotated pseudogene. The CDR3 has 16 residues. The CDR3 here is CASSIPGPLGDYEQYF. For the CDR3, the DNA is TGTGCCAGCAGCATACCGGGTCCCCTAGGGGACTACGAGCAGTACTTC.

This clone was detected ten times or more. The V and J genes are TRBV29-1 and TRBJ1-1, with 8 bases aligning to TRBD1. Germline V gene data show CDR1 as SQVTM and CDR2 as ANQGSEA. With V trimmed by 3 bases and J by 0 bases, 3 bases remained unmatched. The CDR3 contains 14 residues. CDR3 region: CSVDRTGLNTEAFF. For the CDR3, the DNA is TGCAGCGTTGATAGGACAGGGCTGAACACTGAAGCTTTCTTT.

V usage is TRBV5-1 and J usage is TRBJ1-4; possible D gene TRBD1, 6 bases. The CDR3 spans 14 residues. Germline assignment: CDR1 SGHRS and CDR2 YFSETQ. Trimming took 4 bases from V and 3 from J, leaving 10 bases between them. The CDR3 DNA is TGCGCCAGCAGCCCCACAGGGTCTAATGAAAAACTGTTTTTT. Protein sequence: CASSPTGSNEKLFF.

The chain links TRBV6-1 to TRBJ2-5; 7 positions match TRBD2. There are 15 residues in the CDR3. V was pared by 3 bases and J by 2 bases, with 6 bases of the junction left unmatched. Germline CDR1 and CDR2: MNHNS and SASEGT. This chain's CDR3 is CASSDRLANQETQYF. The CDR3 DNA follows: TGTGCCAGCAGTGACCGACTAGCTAATCAAGAGACCCAGTACTTC.

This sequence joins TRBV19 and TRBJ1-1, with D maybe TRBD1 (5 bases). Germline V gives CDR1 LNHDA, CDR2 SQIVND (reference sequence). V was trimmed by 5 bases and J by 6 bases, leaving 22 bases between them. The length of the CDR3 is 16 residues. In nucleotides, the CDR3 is TGTGCCAGTAGTCCCCGACAGCTCTTTCGAGCAGCTGAAGCTTTCTTT. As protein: CASSPRQLFRAAEAFF.

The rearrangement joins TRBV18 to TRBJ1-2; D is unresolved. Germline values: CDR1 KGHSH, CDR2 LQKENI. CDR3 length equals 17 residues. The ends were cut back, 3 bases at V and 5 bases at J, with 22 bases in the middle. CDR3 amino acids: CASSPNDLSEPSYGYTF. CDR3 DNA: TGTGCCAGCTCACCGAATGATTTATCCGAGCCCTCTTATGGCTACACCTTC.

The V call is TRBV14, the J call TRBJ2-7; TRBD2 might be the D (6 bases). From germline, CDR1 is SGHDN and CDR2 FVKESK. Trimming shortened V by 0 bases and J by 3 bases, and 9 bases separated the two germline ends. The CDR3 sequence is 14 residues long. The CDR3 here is CASSQDGGFYEQYF. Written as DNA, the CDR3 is TGTGCCAGCAGCCAAGATGGGGGGTTCTACGAGCAGTACTTC.

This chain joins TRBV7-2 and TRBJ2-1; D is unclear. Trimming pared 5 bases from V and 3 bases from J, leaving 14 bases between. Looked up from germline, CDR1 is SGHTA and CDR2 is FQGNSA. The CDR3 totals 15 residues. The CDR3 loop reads CASSPVSASYNEQFF. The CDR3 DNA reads TGTGCCAGCAGCCCCGTCTCAGCGAGCTACAATGAGCAGTTCTTC.

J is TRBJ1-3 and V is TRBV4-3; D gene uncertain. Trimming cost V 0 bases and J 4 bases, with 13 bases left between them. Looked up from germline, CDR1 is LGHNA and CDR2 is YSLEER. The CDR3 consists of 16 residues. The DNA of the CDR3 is TGCGCCAGCAGCCAAGATGTAACCTCAGGAGGAAACACCATATATTTT. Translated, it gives CASSQDVTSGGNTIYF.

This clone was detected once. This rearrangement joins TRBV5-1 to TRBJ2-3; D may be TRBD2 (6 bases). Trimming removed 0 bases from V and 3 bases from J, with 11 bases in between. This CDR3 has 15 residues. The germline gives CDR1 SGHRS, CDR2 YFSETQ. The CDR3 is CASSLDRGGTDTQYF. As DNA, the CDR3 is TGCGCCAGCAGCTTGGATAGGGGAGGAACAGATACGCAGTATTTT.

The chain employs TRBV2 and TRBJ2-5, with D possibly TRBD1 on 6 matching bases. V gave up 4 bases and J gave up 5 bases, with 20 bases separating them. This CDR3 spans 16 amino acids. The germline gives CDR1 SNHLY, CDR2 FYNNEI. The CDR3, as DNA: TGTGCCAGCAGTGGGGTTTACCCACAGGGAAGGGAGACCCAGTACTTC. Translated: CASSGVYPQGRETQYF.

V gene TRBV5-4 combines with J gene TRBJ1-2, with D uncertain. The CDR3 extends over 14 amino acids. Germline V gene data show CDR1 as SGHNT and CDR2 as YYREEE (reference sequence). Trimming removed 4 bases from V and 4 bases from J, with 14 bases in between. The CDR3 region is CASSPREDGYGYTF. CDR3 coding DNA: TGTGCCAGCAGCCCCCGGGAGGACGGCTATGGCTACACCTTC.

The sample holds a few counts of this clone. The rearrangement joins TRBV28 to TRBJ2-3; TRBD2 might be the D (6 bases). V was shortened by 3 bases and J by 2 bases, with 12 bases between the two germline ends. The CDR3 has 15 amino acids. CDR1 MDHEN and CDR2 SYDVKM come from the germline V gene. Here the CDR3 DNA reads TGTGCCAGCAGTTTCGGGGCGGGGAACACAGATACGCAGTATTTT. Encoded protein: CASSFGAGNTDTQYF.

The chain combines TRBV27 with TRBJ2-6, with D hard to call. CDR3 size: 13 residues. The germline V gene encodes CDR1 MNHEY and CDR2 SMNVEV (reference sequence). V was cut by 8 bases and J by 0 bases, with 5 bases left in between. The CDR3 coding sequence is TGTGCCAGCCGCAGCTCTGGGGCCAACGTCCTGACTTTC. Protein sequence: CASRSSGANVLTF. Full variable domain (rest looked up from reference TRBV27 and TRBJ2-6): EAQVTQNPRYLITVTGKKLTVTCSQNMNHEYMSWYRQDPGLGLRQIYYSMNVEVTDKGDVPEGYKVSRKEKRNFPLILESPSPNQTSLYFCASRSSGANVLTFGAGSRLTVL.

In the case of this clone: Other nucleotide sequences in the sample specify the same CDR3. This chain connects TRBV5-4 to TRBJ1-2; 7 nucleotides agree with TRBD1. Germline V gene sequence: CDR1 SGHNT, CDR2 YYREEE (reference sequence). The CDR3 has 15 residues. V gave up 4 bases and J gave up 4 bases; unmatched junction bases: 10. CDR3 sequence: CASSPKGTVPYGYTF. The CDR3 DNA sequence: TGTGCCAGCAGCCCTAAGGGGACAGTTCCCTATGGCTACACCTTC.

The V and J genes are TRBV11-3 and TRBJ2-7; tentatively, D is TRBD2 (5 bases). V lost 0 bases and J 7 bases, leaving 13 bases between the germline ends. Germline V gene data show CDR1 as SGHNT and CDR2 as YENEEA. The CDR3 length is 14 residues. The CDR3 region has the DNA TGTGCCAGCAGCTTAGACAGGAGGTCCGGGGAGCAGTACTTC. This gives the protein CASSLDRRSGEQYF.

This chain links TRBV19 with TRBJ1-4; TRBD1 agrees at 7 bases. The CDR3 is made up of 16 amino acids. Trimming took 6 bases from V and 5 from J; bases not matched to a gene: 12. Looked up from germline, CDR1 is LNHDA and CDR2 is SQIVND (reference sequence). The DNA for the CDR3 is TGTGCCAGTAGCGCGTTACAGGGGAGAGGAAATGAAAAACTGTTTTTT. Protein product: CASSALQGRGNEKLFF. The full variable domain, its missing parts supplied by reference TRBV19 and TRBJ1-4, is DGGITQSPKYLFRKEGQNVTLSCEQNLNHDAMYWYRQDPGQGLRLIYYSQIVNDFQKGDIAEGYSVSREKKESFPLTVTSAQKNPTAFYLCASSALQGRGNEKLFFGSGTQLSVL.

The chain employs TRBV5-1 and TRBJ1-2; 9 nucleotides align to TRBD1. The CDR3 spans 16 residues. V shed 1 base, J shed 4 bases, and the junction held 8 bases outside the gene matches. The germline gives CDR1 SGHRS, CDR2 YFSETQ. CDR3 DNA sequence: TGCGCCAGCAGCTTGATCACAGGGGGCGACAGCTATGGCTACACCTTC. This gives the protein CASSLITGGDSYGYTF.

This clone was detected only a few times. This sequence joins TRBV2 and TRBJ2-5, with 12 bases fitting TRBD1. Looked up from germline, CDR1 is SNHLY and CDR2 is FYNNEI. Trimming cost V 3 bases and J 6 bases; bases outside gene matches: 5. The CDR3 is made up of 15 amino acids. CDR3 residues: CASSDGTGGAKTQYF. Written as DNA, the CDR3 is TGTGCCAGCAGTGATGGGACAGGGGGCGCGAAGACCCAGTACTTC.

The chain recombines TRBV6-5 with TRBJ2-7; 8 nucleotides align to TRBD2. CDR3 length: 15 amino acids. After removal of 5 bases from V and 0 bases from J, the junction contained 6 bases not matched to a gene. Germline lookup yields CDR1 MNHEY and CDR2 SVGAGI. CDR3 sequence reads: CASSGTAGDSYEQYF. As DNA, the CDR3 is TGTGCCAGCAGTGGAACAGCGGGAGACTCCTACGAGCAGTACTTC.

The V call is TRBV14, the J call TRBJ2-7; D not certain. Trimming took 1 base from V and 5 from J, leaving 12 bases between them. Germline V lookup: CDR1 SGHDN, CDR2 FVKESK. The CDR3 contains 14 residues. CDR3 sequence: CASSQAVTINEQYF. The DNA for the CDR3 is TGTGCCAGCAGCCAAGCTGTGACAATCAACGAGCAGTACTTC.